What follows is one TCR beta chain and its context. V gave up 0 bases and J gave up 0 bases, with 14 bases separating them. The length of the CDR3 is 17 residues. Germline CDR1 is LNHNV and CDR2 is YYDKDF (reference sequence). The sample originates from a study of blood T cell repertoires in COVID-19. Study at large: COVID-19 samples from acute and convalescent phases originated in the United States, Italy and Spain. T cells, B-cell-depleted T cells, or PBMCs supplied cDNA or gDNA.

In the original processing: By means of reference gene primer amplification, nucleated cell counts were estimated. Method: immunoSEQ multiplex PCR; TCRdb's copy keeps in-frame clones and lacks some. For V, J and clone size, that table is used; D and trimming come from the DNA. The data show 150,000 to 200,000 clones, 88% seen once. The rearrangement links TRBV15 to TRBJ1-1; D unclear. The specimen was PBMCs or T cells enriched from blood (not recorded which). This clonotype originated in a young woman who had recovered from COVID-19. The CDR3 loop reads CATSRDVGVPMNTEAFF. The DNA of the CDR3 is TGTGCCACCAGCAGAGATGTCGGGGTTCCGATGAACACTGAAGCTTTCTTT.